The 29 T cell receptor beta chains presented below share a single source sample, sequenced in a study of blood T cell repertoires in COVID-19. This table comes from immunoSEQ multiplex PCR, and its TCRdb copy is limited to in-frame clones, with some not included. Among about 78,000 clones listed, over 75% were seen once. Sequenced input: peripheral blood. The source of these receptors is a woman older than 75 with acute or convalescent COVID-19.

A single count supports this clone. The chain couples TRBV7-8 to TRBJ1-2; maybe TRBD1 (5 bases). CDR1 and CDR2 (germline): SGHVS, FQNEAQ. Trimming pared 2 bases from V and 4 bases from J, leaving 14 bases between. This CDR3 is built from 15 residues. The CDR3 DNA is TGTGCCAGCAGCTTAACGGGGGGGAGTACCTATGGCTACACCTTC. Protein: CASSLTGGSTYGYTF.

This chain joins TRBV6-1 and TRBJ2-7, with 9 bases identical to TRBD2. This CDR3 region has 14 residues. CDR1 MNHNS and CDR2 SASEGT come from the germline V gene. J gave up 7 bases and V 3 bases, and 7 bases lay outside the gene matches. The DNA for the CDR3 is TGTGCCAGCAGTGAGGGACTAGCTGTTCCTGAGCAGTACTTC. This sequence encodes CASSEGLAVPEQYF.

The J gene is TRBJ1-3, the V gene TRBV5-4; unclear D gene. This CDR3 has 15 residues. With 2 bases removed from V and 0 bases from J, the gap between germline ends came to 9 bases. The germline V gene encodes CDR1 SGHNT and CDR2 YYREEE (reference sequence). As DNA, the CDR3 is TGTGCCAGCAGCTTCTCATTAGACTCTGGAAACACCATATATTTT. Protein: CASSFSLDSGNTIYF.

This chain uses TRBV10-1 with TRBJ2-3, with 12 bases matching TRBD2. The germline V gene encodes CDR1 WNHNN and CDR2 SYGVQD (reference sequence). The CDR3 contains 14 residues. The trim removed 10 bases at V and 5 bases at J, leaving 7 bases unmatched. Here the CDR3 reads CAMDRTSGEDTQYF. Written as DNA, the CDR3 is TGCGCCATGGATCGGACTAGCGGGGAAGATACGCAGTATTTT.

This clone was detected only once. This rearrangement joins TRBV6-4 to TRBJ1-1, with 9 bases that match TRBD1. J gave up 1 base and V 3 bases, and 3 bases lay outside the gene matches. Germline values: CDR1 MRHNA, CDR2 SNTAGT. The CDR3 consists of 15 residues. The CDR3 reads CASSEGQGPNTEAFF. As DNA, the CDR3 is TGTGCCAGCAGTGAGGGACAGGGCCCGAACACTGAAGCTTTCTTT.

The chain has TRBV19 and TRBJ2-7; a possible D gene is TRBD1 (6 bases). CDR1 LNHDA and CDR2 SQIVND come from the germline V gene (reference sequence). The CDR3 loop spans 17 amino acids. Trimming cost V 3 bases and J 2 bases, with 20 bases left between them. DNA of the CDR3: TGTGCCAGTAGTATGGGTTCGACGGGACACAAGGCCTACGAGCAGTACTTC. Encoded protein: CASSMGSTGHKAYEQYF. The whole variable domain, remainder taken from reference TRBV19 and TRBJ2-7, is DGGITQSPKYLFRKEGQNVTLSCEQNLNHDAMYWYRQDPGQGLRLIYYSQIVNDFQKGDIAEGYSVSREKKESFPLTVTSAQKNPTAFYLCASSMGSTGHKAYEQYFGPGTRLTVT.

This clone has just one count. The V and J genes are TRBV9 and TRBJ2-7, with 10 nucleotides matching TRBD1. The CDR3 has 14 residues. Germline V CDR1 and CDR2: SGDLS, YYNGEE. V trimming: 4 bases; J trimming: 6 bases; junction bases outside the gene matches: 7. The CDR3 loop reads CASSPLTGGGEQYF. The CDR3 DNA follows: TGTGCCAGCAGCCCCCTGACAGGGGGCGGCGAGCAGTACTTC.

The DNA for the CDR3 is TGTGCCAGCAGCGCCAGGGGGCGCAACACCGGGGAGCTGTTTTTT. Its protein is CASSARGRNTGELFF. The V and J genes are TRBV5-4 and TRBJ2-2, with 8 bases identical to TRBD1. This CDR3 is 15 amino acids long. With 4 bases clipped from V and 2 bases from J, the junction kept 4 bases outside the gene matches. Germline values: CDR1 SGHNT, CDR2 YYREEE (reference sequence).

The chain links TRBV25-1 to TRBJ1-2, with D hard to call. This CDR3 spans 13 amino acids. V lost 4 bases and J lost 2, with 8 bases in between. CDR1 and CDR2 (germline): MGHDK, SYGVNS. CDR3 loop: CASSVAGNYGYTF. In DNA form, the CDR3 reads TGTGCCAGCAGTGTGGCGGGGAACTATGGCTACACCTTC.

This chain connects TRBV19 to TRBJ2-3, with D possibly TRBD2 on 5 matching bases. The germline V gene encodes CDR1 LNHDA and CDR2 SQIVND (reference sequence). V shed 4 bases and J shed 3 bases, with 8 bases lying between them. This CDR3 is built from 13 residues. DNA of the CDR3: TGTGCCAGTAGTAGCGGGTTGACAGATACGCAGTATTTT. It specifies CASSSGLTDTQYF.

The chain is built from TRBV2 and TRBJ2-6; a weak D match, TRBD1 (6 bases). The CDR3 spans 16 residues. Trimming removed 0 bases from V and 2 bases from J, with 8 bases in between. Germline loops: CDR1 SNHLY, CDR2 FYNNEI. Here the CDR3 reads CASSEAGTPGANVLTF. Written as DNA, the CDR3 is TGTGCCAGCAGTGAAGCAGGGACACCTGGGGCCAACGTCCTGACTTTC.

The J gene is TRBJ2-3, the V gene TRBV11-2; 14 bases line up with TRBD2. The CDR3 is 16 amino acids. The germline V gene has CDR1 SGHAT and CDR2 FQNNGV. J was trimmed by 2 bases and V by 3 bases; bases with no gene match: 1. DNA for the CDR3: TGTGCCAGCAGCTTGGGACTAGCGGGGGCCACAGATACGCAGTATTTT. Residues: CASSLGLAGATDTQYF.

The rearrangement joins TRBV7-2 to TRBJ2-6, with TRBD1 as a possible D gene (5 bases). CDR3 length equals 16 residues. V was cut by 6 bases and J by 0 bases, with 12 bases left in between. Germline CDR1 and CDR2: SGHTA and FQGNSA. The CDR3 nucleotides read TGTGCCAGCAGTTGGGGCTTGGGCTCTGGGGCCAACGTCCTGACTTTC. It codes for CASSWGLGSGANVLTF.

The CDR3 is CASSLYEGSPLHF. Written as DNA, the CDR3 is TGTGCCAGCAGTTTATATGAGGGTTCACCCCTCCACTTT. The rearrangement links TRBV27 to TRBJ1-6; no definite D call. CDR1 and CDR2 (germline): MNHEY, SMNVEV (reference sequence). This CDR3 spans 13 amino acids. V shed 1 base and J shed 9 bases, with 7 bases lying between them.

CDR3 coding DNA: TGCAGCGTTGATGGGCTAGCGAGCTCCTACAATGAGCAGTTCTTC. Protein product: CSVDGLASSYNEQFF. The chain employs TRBV29-1 and TRBJ2-1, with D possibly matching TRBD2 (6 bases). The CDR3 is 15 amino acids. The V gene lost 3 bases and the J gene lost 0 bases, with 12 bases spanning the gap. The germline gives CDR1 SQVTM, CDR2 ANQGSEA.

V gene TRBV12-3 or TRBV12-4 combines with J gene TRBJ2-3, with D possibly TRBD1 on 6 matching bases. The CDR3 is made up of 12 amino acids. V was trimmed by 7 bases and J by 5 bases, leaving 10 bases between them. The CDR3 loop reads CASTGTLDTQYF. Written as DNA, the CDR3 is TGTGCCAGCACCGGGACATTAGATACGCAGTATTTT.

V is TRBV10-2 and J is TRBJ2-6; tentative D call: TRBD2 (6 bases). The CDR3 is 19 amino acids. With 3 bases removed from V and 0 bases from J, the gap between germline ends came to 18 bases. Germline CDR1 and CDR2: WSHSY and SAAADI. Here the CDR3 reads CASSDGEDGDPSGANVLTF. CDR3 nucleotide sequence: TGCGCCAGCAGTGATGGGGAGGACGGTGATCCCTCTGGGGCCAACGTCCTGACTTTC.

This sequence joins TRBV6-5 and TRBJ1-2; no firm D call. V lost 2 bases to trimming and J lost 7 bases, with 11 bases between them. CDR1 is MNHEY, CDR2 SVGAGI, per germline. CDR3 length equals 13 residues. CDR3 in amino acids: CASSYSGDIGYTF. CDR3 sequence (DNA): TGTGCCAGCAGTTACAGCGGGGATATTGGCTACACCTTC.

DNA for the CDR3: TGCGCCAGCAGCTTGATGCGGGCTGGAGCGCAAGAGACCCAGTACTTC. Translating it yields CASSLMRAGAQETQYF. This chain links TRBV5-1 with TRBJ2-5; tentatively, D is TRBD2 (5 bases). This CDR3 has 16 residues. V was trimmed by 1 base and J by 2 bases, leaving 15 bases between them. The germline V gene has CDR1 SGHRS and CDR2 YFSETQ.

CDR3 in amino acids: CASSSGLAGIDEQFF. The CDR3 nucleotides are TGTGCCAGCAGCTCTGGACTAGCGGGAATCGATGAGCAGTTCTTC. The chain joins TRBV9 to TRBJ2-1, with 12 nucleotides matching TRBD2. The CDR3 sequence is 15 residues long. Germline-derived CDR1 and CDR2 are SGDLS and YYNGEE. Trimming cost V 4 bases and J 8 bases; bases outside gene matches: 7.

The CDR3 sequence: CASMRGTDTQYF. DNA of the CDR3: TGTGCCAGCATGAGAGGCACAGATACGCAGTATTTT. The rearrangement joins TRBV2 to TRBJ2-3; D is unresolved. The CDR3 spans 12 residues. Trimming took 7 bases from V and 1 from J, leaving 6 bases between them. Germline V gives CDR1 SNHLY, CDR2 FYNNEI. Looking up the rest from reference TRBV2 and TRBJ2-3 gives the full variable domain: EPEVTQTPSHQVTQMGQEVILRCVPISNHLYFYWYRQILGQKVEFLVSFYNNEISEKSEIFDDQFSVERPDGSNFTLKIRSTKLEDSAMYFCASMRGTDTQYFGPGTRLTVL.

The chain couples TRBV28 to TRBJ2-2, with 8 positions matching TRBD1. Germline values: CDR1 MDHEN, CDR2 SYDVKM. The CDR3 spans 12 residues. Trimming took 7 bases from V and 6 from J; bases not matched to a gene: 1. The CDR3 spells CASTDRAGELFF. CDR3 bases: TGTGCCAGCACGGACAGGGCCGGGGAGCTGTTTTTT.

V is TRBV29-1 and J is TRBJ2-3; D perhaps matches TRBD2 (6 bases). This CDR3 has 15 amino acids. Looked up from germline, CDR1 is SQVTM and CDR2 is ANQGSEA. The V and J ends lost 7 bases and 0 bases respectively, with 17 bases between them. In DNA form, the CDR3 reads TGCAGCGCAAGACCAGGGACTGCTAGCACAGATACGCAGTATTTT. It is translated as CSARPGTASTDTQYF.

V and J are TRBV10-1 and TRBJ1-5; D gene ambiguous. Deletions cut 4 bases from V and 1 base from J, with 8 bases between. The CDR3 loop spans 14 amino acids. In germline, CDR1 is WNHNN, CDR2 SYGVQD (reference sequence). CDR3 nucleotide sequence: TGCGCCAGCAGTGCCGGGGAGAGCAATCAGCCCCAGCATTTT. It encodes CASSAGESNQPQHF.

The CDR3 sequence is CASGLVGAGGYEQYF. CDR3 coding DNA: TGTGCTAGTGGTTTGGTAGGGGCAGGGGGCTACGAGCAGTACTTC. The chain links TRBV12-5 to TRBJ2-7, with TRBD1 matching over 7 bases. CDR3 length: 15 residues. V gave up 0 bases and J gave up 3 bases; unmatched junction bases: 5. CDR1 is LGHNT, CDR2 FRNRAP, per germline.

The CDR3 coding sequence is TGTGCCAGCTTTACTAGCGGCACAGATACGCAGTATTTT. Its protein product is CASFTSGTDTQYF. The chain has TRBV27 and TRBJ2-3; 7 nucleotides align to TRBD2. Trimming cost V 8 bases and J 1 base; bases outside gene matches: 3. The germline V gene has CDR1 MNHEY and CDR2 SMNVEV (reference sequence). The CDR3 consists of 13 residues.

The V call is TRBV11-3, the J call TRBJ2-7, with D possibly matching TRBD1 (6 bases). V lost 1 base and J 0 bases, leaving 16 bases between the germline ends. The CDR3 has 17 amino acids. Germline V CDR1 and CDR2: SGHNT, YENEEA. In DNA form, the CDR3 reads TGTGCCAGCAGCTTAGGCACCGGGACACCTAGCTCCTACGAGCAGTACTTC. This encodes CASSLGTGTPSSYEQYF.

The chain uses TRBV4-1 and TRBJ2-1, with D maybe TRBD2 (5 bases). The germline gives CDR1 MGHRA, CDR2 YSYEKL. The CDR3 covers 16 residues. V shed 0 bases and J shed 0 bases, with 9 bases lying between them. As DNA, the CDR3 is TGCGCCAGCAGCCAAGATATAGGGAGCTCCTACAATGAGCAGTTCTTC. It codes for CASSQDIGSSYNEQFF.

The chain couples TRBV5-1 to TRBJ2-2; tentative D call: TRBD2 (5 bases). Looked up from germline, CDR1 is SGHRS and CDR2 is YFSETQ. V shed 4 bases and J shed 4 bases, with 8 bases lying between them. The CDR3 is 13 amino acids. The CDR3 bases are TGCGCCAGCAGCCCGGAGGCCACCGGGGAGCTGTTTTTT. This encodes CASSPEATGELFF.